Listed below are T cell receptor beta chains from one sample, sequenced in a study of blood T cell repertoires in COVID-19. Sequencing was performed with immunoSEQ multiplex PCR; in TCRdb, only in-frame clones are kept and a portion is missing. The table records 150,000 to 200,000 clones, approximately 80% of them present only once. The sequenced material came from peripheral blood. These receptors were obtained from a woman older than 75 with active or convalescent COVID-19. The CDR3 runs from the conserved cysteine through the conserved F or W. A D gene is named only where the DNA matches it firmly.

j_call | v_call | d_call | cdr3_aa
TRBJ2-7 | TRBV10-2 | - | CASSEGSYEQYF
TRBJ2-5 | TRBV5-1 | TRBD1 | CASSLEGQGAETQYF
TRBJ1-6 | TRBV4-3 | - | CASSQDPEQGGSPLHF
TRBJ2-2 | TRBV5-6 | TRBD1 | CASSRTGGWTGELFF
TRBJ2-3 | TRBV7-2 | - | CASTLGPLGADTQYF
TRBJ2-2 | TRBV30 | TRBD2 | CAWDGLAGGMGDTGELFF
TRBJ1-1 | TRBV6-5 | - | CASSYSGRDTEAFF
TRBJ1-5 | TRBV30 | - | CAWSVRGGGLPQHF
TRBJ2-4 | TRBV7-2 | - | CASSLFGGGKNIQYF
TRBJ2-3 | TRBV7-2 | TRBD1 | CASSPGQRSTDTQYF
TRBJ1-1 | TRBV3-1/TRBV3-2 | TRBD1 | CASSQGTGMNTEAFF
TRBJ2-5 | TRBV12-5 | - | CASGLVRQQGQETQYF
TRBJ2-7 | TRBV7-2 | TRBD2 | CASSPNSGTYEQYF
TRBJ2-5 | TRBV9 | - | CASSVGPRGTDQETQYF
TRBJ2-5 | TRBV27 | TRBD2 | CASSSSGYPLETQYF
TRBJ2-5 | TRBV12-5 | TRBD2 | CASGLGTKAGAIETQYF
TRBJ2-7 | TRBV5-1 | - | CASSLGQGIDEQYF
TRBJ2-7 | TRBV7-6 | TRBD2 | CASSLSGGAYEQYF
TRBJ2-5 | TRBV3-1/TRBV3-2 | TRBD2 | CASTLPTSGERGGTQYF
TRBJ1-2 | TRBV29-1 | TRBD1 | CSAGTGDGGYTF
TRBJ1-1 | TRBV30 | - | CAWAVMNTEAFF
TRBJ2-1 | TRBV6-5 | TRBD2 | CASSLLAGGDNEQFF
TRBJ2-1 | TRBV10-3 | - | CAISGANYNEQFF
TRBJ1-1 | TRBV2 | - | CASNLDQNTEAFF
TRBJ1-3 | TRBV19 | TRBD1 | CASSISIRTGSGNTIYF
TRBJ2-5 | TRBV18 | - | CASSPMQAQETQYF
TRBJ2-7 | TRBV10-3 | TRBD2 | CAIRKQAGGYEQYF
TRBJ2-3 | TRBV6-5 | TRBD1 | CASRLRDRGPDTQYF
TRBJ1-2 | TRBV28 | TRBD1 | CASRPRQGARTYGYTF
TRBJ2-7 | TRBV6-6 | TRBD1 | CASSYRDRGVYEQYF
TRBJ1-2 | TRBV7-9 | TRBD1 | CASSLTQGANGYTF
TRBJ2-1 | TRBV7-9 | TRBD2 | CASSPRTSTYNEQFF
TRBJ2-4 | TRBV25-1 | - | CASSEYSPIAKNIQYF
TRBJ2-7 | TRBV19 | TRBD1 | CASSRPSQTGEDEQYF
TRBJ1-2 | TRBV7-8 | - | CASSKTGSYGYTF
TRBJ1-2 | TRBV19 | - | CASSIGGRANYGYTF
TRBJ1-1 | TRBV4-1 | - | CASSQPRTQLNTEAFF
TRBJ1-1 | TRBV11-2 | - | CASSRVRDTEAFF
TRBJ2-1 | TRBV9 | - | CASSVGGLYSYNEQFF